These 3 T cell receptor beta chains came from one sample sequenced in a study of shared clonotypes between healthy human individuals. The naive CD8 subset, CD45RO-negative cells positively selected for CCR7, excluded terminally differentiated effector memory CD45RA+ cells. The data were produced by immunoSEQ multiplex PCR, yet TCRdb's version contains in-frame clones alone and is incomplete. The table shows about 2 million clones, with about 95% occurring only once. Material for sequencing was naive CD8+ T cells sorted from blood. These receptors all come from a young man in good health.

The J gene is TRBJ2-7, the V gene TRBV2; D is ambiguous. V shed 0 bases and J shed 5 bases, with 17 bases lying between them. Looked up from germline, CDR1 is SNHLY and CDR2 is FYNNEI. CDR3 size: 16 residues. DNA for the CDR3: TGTGCCAGCAGTGAAGCGGACCCTACATACATCGACGAGCAGTACTTC. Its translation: CASSEADPTYIDEQYF.

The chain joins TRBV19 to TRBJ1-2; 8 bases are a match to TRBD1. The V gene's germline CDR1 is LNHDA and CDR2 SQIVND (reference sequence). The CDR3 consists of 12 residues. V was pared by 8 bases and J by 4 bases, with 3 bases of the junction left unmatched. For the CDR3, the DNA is TGTGCCAGTTGGACAGGGACCTATGGCTACACCTTC. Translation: CASWTGTYGYTF.

Written as DNA, the CDR3 is TGTGCCAGAAGCCTGACTAGTTTCGCTACGTCCTACGAGCAGTACTTC. Translation: CARSLTSFATSYEQYF. The chain links TRBV5-3 to TRBJ2-7, with D possibly matching TRBD2 (6 bases). TRBV5-3 is reported as an ORF; its role is uncertain. The CDR3 loop spans 16 amino acids. V lost 4 bases and J 1 base, leaving 18 bases between the germline ends.